Listed here are 5 T cell receptor beta chains from one sample, sequenced in a study of regulatory T cells. Study-wide points: In CD3G-deficient patients, conventional CD4+ T cells were enriched for hydrophobic CDR3 residues at positions 6 and 7.

Primers: 52 TRBV forward and 13 TRBJ reverse. Libraries were prepared by immunoSEQ multiplex PCR; TCRdb keeps only in-frame clonotypes and omits some of them. This table has over 25,000 clones, 85% to 95% appearing once. These receptors' targets are unknown. The material sequenced was conventional CD4+ T cells sorted from blood. Every receptor here comes from a child aged 2 to 9 with CD3G deficiency.

This rearrangement joins TRBV19 to TRBJ1-2; TRBD1 is a possible D gene (6 bases). CDR3 length: 14 amino acids. In germline, CDR1 is LNHDA, CDR2 SQIVND (reference sequence). The ends were cut back, 6 bases at V and 3 bases at J, with 14 bases in the middle. The CDR3 region has the DNA TGTGCCAGTAGCCTCAGGGGCGCCTACTATGGCTACACCTTC. This encodes CASSLRGAYYGYTF. Combining the CDR3 with reference TRBV19 and TRBJ1-2 gives the whole variable domain DGGITQSPKYLFRKEGQNVTLSCEQNLNHDAMYWYRQDPGQGLRLIYYSQIVNDFQKGDIAEGYSVSREKKESFPLTVTSAQKNPTAFYLCASSLRGAYYGYTFGSGTRLTVV.

The chain uses TRBV28 and TRBJ2-7; tentative D call: TRBD2 (6 bases). CDR3 size: 14 residues. CDR1 and CDR2 (germline): MDHEN, SYDVKM. The V end lost 10 bases, the J end lost 2 bases, and 18 bases lay between the germline ends. The CDR3 region has the DNA TGTGCCACACATGCCGCGGGACTCACCTACGAGCAGTACTTC. Amino acid sequence: CATHAAGLTYEQYF. The full variable domain, its missing parts supplied by reference TRBV28 and TRBJ2-7, is DVKVTQSSRYLVKRTGEKVFLECVQDMDHENMFWYRQDPGLGLRLIYFSYDVKMKEKGDIPEGYSVSREKKERFSLILESASTNQTSMYLCATHAAGLTYEQYFGPGTRLTVT.

This chain connects TRBV5-1 to TRBJ2-3, with a weak D call TRBD1 (6 bases). The germline V gene has CDR1 SGHRS and CDR2 YFSETQ. CDR3 length: 15 amino acids. The germline V and J ends were trimmed by 4 bases and 1 base, with 13 bases remaining between them. The CDR3 DNA follows: TGCGCCAGCAGCGTACAGGGTATCGGCACAGATACGCAGTATTTT. It yields the protein CASSVQGIGTDTQYF.

The chain has TRBV7-3 and TRBJ1-6, with D possibly being TRBD1 (6 bases). The CDR3 has 13 residues. Germline V gene data show CDR1 as SGHTA and CDR2 as FQGTGA. V dropped 4 bases and J dropped 11 bases, with 12 bases sitting between them. In DNA, the CDR3 is TGTGCCAGCAGCTCGGTACAGGGAGCACCCCTCCACTTT. Residues: CASSSVQGAPLHF.

The rearrangement uses TRBV5-1 and TRBJ2-1; 9 bases are a match to TRBD2. The V gene end was trimmed by 4 bases and the J gene end by 2 bases; junction bases not matched to a gene: 4. Germline lookup yields CDR1 SGHRS and CDR2 YFSETQ. The length of the CDR3 is 15 residues. CDR3 residues: CASSLAGPPYNEQFF. The CDR3 DNA follows: TGCGCCAGCAGCCTAGCGGGACCCCCCTACAATGAGCAGTTCTTC. The entire variable domain, with the rest obtained from reference TRBV5-1 and TRBJ2-1, is as follows: KAGVTQTPRYLIKTRGQQVTLSCSPISGHRSVSWYQQTPGQGLQFLFEYFSETQRNKGNFPGRFSGRQFSNSRSEMNVSTLELGDSALYLCASSLAGPPYNEQFFGPGTRLTVL.